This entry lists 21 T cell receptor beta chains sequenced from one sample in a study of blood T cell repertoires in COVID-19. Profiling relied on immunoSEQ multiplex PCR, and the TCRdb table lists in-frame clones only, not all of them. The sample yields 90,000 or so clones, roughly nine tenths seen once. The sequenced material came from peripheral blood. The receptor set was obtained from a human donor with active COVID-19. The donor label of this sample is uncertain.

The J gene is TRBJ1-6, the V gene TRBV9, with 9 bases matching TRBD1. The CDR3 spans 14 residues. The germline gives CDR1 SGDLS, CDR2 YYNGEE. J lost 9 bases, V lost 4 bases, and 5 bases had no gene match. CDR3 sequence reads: CASSTGQGSSPLHF. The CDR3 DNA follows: TGTGCCAGCAGCACTGGACAGGGGAGTTCACCCCTCCACTTT.

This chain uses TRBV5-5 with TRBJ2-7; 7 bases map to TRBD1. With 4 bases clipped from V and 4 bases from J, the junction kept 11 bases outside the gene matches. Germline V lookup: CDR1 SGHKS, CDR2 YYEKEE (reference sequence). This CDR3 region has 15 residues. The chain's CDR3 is CASSPQTGSGYEQYF. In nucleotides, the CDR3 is TGTGCCAGCAGCCCCCAGACAGGGTCGGGATACGAGCAGTACTTC.

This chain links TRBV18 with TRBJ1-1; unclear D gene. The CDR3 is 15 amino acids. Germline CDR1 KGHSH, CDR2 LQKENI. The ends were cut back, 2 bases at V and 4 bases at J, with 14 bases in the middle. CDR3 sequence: CASSPEGRISTEAFF. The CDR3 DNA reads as TGTGCCAGCTCACCAGAAGGGAGAATTAGCACTGAAGCTTTCTTT.

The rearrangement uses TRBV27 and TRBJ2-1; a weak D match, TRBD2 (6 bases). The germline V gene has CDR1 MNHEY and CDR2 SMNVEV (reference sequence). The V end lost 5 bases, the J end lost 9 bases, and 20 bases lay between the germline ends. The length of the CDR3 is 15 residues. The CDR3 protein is CASSGWAQVGGEQFF. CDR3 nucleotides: TGTGCCAGCAGTGGGTGGGCACAGGTGGGGGGTGAGCAGTTCTTC.

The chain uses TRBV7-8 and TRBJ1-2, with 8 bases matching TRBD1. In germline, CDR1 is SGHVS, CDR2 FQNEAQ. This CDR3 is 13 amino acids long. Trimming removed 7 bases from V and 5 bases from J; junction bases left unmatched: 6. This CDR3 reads CASTPGTGYGYTF. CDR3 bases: TGTGCCAGCACCCCCGGGACAGGTTATGGCTACACCTTC. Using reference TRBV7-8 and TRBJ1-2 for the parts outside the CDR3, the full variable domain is GAGVSQSPRYKVAKRGQDVALRCDPISGHVSLFWYQQALGQGPEFLTYFQNEAQLDKSGLPSDRFFAERPEGSVSTLKIQRTQQEDSAVYLCASTPGTGYGYTFGSGTRLTVV.

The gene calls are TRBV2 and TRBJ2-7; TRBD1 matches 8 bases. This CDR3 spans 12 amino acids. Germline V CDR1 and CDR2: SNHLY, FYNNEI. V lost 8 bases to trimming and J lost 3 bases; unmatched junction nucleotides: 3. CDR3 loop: CASRDRIYEQYF. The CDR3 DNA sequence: TGTGCCAGCCGGGACAGGATCTACGAGCAGTACTTC.

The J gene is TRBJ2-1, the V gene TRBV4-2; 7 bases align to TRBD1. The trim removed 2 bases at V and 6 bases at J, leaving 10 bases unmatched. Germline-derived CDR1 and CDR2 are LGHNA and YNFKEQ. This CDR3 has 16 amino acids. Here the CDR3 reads CASSQTPLTGRNEQFF. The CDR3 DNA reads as TGTGCCAGCAGCCAAACCCCCCTGACAGGGCGCAATGAGCAGTTCTTC.

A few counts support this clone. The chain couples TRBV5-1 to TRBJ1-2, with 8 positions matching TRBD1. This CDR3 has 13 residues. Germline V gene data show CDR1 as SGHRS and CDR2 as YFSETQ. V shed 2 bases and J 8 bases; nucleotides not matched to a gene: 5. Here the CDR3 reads CASSFGQGWGYTF. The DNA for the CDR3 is TGCGCCAGCAGCTTCGGACAGGGATGGGGCTACACCTTC. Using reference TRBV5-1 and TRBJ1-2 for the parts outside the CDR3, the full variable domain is KAGVTQTPRYLIKTRGQQVTLSCSPISGHRSVSWYQQTPGQGLQFLFEYFSETQRNKGNFPGRFSGRQFSNSRSEMNVSTLELGDSALYLCASSFGQGWGYTFGSGTRLTVV.

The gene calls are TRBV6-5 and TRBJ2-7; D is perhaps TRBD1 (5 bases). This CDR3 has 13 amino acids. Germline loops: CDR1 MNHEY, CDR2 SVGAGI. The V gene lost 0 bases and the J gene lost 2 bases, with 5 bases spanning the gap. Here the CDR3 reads CASSYSGAYEQYF. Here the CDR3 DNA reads TGTGCCAGCAGTTACTCAGGGGCCTACGAGCAGTACTTC.

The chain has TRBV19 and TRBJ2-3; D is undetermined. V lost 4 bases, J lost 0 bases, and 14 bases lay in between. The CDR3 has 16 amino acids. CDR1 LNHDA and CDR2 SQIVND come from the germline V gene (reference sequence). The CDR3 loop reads CASSTVEQLSTDTQYF. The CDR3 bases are TGTGCCAGTAGTACGGTGGAGCAACTTAGCACAGATACGCAGTATTTT.

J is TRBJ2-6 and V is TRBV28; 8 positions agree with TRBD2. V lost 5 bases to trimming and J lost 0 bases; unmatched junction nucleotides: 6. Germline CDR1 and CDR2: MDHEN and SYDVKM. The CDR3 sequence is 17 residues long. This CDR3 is CASSQAGVISGANVLTF. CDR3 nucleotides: TGTGCCAGCAGTCAAGCGGGGGTGATCTCTGGGGCCAACGTCCTGACTTTC.

CDR3 nucleotides: TGTGCCAGCTCACCCAAGGCGGGGGGCGCGTACGAGCAGTACTTC. It yields the protein CASSPKAGGAYEQYF. This chain uses TRBV18 with TRBJ2-7; 8 bases agree with TRBD2. This CDR3 comprises 15 residues. Looked up from germline, CDR1 is KGHSH and CDR2 is LQKENI. Trimming took 3 bases from V and 4 from J; bases not matched to a gene: 8. Looking up the rest from reference TRBV18 and TRBJ2-7 gives the full variable domain: NAGVMQNPRHLVRRRGQEARLRCSPMKGHSHVYWYRQLPEEGLKFMVYLQKENIIDESGMPKERFSAEFPKEGPSILRIQQVVRGDSAAYFCASSPKAGGAYEQYFGPGTRLTVT.

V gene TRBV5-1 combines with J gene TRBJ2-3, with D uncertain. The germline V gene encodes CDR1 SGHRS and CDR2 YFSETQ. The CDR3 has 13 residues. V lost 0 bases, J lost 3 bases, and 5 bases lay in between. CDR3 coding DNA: TGCGCCAGCAGCTTGGGAGGAACAGATACGCAGTATTTT. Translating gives CASSLGGTDTQYF.

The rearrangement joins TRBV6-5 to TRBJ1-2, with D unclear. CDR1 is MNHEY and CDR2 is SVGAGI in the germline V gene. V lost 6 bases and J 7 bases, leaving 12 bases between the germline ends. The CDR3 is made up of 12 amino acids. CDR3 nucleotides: TGTGCCAGCAGCCGTCGGGGTGGTGGCTACACCTTC. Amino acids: CASSRRGGGYTF.

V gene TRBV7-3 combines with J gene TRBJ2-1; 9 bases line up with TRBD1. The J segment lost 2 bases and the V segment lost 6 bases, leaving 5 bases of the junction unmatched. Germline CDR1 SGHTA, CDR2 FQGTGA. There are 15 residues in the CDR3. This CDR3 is CASSPDRGTYNEQFF. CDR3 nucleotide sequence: TGTGCCAGCAGTCCCGACAGGGGGACCTACAATGAGCAGTTCTTC.

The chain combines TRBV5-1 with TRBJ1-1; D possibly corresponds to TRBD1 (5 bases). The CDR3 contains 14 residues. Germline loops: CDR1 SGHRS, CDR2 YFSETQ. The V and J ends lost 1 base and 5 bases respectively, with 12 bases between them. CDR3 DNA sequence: TGCGCCAGCAGCTTGTTACAGGAAGGAACTGAAGCTTTCTTT. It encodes CASSLLQEGTEAFF.

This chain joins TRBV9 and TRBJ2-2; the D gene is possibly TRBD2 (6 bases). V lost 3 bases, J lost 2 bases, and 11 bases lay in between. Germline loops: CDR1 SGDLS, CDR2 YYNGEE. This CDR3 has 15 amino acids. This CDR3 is CASSASGVNTGELFF. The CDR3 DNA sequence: TGTGCCAGCAGCGCCTCGGGGGTTAACACCGGGGAGCTGTTTTTT.

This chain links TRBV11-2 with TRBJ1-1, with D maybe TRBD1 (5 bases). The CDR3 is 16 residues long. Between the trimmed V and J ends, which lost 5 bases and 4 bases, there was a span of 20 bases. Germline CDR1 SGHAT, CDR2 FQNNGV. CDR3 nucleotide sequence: TGTGCCAGCAGCCCCCGGGGGGAGCAGGGATTCACTGAAGCTTTCTTT. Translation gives CASSPRGEQGFTEAFF.

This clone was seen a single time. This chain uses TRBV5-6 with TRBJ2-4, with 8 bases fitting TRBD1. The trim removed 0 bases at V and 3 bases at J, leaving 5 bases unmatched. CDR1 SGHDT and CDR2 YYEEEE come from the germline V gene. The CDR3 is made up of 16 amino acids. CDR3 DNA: TGTGCCAGCAGCTTGGGGACAGGGAGTAGCAAAAACATTCAGTACTTC. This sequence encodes CASSLGTGSSKNIQYF.

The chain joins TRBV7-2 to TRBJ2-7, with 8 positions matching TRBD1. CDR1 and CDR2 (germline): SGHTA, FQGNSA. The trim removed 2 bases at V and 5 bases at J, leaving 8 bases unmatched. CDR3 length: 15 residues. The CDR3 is CASSLNAGGWDEQYF. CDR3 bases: TGTGCCAGCAGCTTAAATGCAGGGGGCTGGGACGAGCAGTACTTC.

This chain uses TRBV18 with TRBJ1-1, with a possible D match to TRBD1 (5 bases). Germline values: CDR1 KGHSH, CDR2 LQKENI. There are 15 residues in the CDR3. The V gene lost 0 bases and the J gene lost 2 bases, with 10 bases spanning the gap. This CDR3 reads CASSPPGGDNTEAFF. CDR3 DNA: TGTGCCAGCTCACCACCGGGGGGAGATAACACTGAAGCTTTCTTT.